The 6 T cell receptor beta chains reported below all come from one sample, sequenced in a study of immune heterogeneity within non-small cell lung tumors. Multiplex PCR (32 V and 13 J primers) was used to amplify the TCR beta CDR3. A single record per CDR3 protein comes from TCRdb applying MiXCR to the multiplex PCR reads. The sample records 20,000 to 25,000 distinct CDR3 sequences, less than 35% being singletons. Bulk tumor genomic DNA was the template, and each sample received about 600 ng. Several biopsies per primary tumor were taken during surgery, spaced as far apart as possible. Patients with untreated, newly diagnosed non-small cell lung cancer underwent curative surgery. The sequencing input was lung tumor tissue. The source is a man aged 35-49 years with non-small cell lung cancer.

About this clonotype itself: A much larger clone differs from this one at a single base, so this may be a read error. The chain uses TRBV27 and TRBJ2-7; TRBD2 agrees at 9 bases. Germline-derived CDR1 and CDR2 are MNHEY and SMNVEV (reference sequence). This CDR3 contains 14 residues. The CDR3 loop reads CDSRIAGESYEQYF. In nucleotides, the CDR3 is TGTGACAGCAGGATAGCGGGAGAGTCCTACGAGCAGTACTTC.

By sample share, this clonotype is medium-sized. The chain joins TRBV4-1 to TRBJ1-2; D is possibly TRBD1 (5 bases). Germline V CDR1 and CDR2: MGHRA, YSYEKL. V dropped 0 bases and J dropped 1 base, with 12 bases sitting between them. The CDR3 length is 16 residues. CDR3 in DNA: TGCGCCAGCAGCCAAGATCGGGGGGAGTTTAACTATGGCTACACCTTC. Translated: CASSQDRGEFNYGYTF.

This clonotype was recorded a few times. The chain is built from TRBV6-1 and TRBJ2-2, with D perhaps given as TRBD1 or TRBD2 (5 bases each). Germline V lookup: CDR1 MNHNS, CDR2 SASEGT. The CDR3 has 14 amino acids. V lost 6 bases, J lost 6 bases, and 14 bases lay in between. The chain's CDR3 is CASSRQGSAGELFF. CDR3 sequence (DNA): TGTGCCAGCAGCCGGCAGGGTAGCGCCGGGGAGCTGTTTTTT.

This clonotype was seen a few times. The rearrangement joins TRBV24-1 to TRBJ2-2; weak D call: TRBD1 (6 bases). In germline, CDR1 is KGHDR, CDR2 SFDVKD. The V and J ends lost 4 bases and 4 bases respectively, with 18 bases between them. The CDR3 totals 17 residues. The CDR3 reads CATSDPTGSQVTGELFF. As DNA, the CDR3 is TGTGCCACCAGTGACCCAACAGGGTCTCAGGTCACCGGGGAGCTGTTTTTT.

This clonotype came up many times. J is TRBJ1-1 and V is TRBV6-6; D uncertain. From germline, CDR1 is MNHNY and CDR2 SVGAGI (reference sequence). V gave up 2 bases and J gave up 7 bases, with 23 bases separating them. CDR3 length: 17 amino acids. CDR3 amino acids: CASSYSLRRSADGEAFF. The CDR3 DNA sequence: TGTGCCAGCAGTTACAGCTTGAGAAGGTCCGCCGACGGTGAAGCTTTCTTT.

By share, this clonotype counts as medium-sized. The V gene is TRBV19, the J gene TRBJ1-2, with 7 positions matching TRBD1. The CDR3 has 12 residues. V shed 8 bases, J shed 2 bases, and the junction held 2 bases outside the gene matches. CDR1 and CDR2 (germline): LNHDA, SQIVND (reference sequence). CDR3 in amino acids: CASLQGNYGYTF. DNA of the CDR3: TGTGCCAGTCTACAGGGGAACTATGGCTACACCTTC.